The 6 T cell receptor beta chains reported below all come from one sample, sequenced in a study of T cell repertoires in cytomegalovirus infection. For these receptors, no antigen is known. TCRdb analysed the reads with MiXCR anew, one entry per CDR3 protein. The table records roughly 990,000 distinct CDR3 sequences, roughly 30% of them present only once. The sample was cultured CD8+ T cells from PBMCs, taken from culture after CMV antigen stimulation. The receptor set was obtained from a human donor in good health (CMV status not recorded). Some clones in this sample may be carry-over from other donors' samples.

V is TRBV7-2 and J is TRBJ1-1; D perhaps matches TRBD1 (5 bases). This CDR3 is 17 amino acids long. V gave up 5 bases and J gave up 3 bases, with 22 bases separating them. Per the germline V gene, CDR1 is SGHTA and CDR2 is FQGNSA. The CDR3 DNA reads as TGTGCCAGCAGCCCCCGGGACTCTGGGGGTTTAGACACTGAAGCTTTCTTT. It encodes CASSPRDSGGLDTEAFF. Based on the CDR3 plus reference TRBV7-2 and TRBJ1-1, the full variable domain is GAGVSQSPSNKVTEKGKDVELRCDPISGHTALYWYRQSLGQGLEFLIYFQGNSAPDKSGLPSDRFSAERTGGSVSTLTIQRTQQEDSAVYLCASSPRDSGGLDTEAFFGQGTRLTVV.

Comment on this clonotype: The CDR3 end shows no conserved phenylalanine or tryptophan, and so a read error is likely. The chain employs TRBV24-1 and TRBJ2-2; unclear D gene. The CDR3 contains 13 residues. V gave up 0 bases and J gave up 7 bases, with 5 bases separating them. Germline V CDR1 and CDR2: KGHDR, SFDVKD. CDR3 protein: CATSDLIGGELFL. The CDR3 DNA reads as TGTGCCACCAGTGATTTGATCGGCGGGGAGCTGTTTCTT.

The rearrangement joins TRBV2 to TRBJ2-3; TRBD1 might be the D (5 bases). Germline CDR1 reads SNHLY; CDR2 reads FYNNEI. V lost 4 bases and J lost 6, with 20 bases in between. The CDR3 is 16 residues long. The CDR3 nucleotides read TGTGCCAGCAGTGGATGGGGCGGCCCCACGGCCGATACGCAGTATTTT. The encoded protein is CASSGWGGPTADTQYF.

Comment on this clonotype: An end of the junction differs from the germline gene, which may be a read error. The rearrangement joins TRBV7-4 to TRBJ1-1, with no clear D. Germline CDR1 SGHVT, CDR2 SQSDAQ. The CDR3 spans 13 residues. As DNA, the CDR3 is TGTGCCAACAGCCCCGAACTAAACACTGAAGCTTTCTTT. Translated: CANSPELNTEAFF.

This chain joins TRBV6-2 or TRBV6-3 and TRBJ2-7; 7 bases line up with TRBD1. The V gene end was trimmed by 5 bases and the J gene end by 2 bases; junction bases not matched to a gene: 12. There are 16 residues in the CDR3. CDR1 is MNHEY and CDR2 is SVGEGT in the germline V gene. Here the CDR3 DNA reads TGTGCCAGCAGTCCCGGGACAGACGAACCAACCTACGAGCAGTACGTC. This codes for CASSPGTDEPTYEQYV.

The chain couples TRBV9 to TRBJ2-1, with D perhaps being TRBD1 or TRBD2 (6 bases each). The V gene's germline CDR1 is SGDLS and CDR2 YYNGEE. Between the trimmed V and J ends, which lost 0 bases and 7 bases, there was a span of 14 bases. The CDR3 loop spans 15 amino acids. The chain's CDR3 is CASSVGGGPGNEQFF. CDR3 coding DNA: TGTGCCAGCAGCGTAGGTGGGGGGCCCGGGAATGAGCAGTTCTTC.